What follows are 18 T cell receptor beta chains derived from one specimen sequenced in a study of CD8 T cells in Susac syndrome. cDNA came from around 0.5 to 1 ug RNA primed by random hexamers. Each CDR3 protein is one row after TCRdb ran MiXCR on the immunoSEQ multiplex PCR reads. Among some 260,000 distinct CDR3 sequences listed, roughly 93% were seen once. What was sequenced was CD4+ T cells from PBMCs. Receptors originate from a human donor with multiple sclerosis.

This chain connects TRBV23-1 to TRBJ1-6; no firm D call. TRBV23-1 is designated an ORF whose function remains uncertain. Trimming cost V 9 bases and J 10 bases, with 10 bases left between them. The CDR3 sequence is 11 residues long. The CDR3 is CASILGSPLHF. For the CDR3, the DNA is TGCGCCAGTATCCTAGGATCACCCCTCCACTTT.

The chain carries TRBV5-1 and TRBJ2-1; 7 bases agree with TRBD2. J gave up 5 bases and V 4 bases, and 6 bases lay outside the gene matches. In germline, CDR1 is SGHRS, CDR2 YFSETQ. The CDR3 consists of 14 residues. The CDR3 sequence: CASSRAAGNNEQFF. DNA of the CDR3: TGCGCCAGCAGCAGGGCAGCGGGGAACAATGAGCAGTTCTTC.

The chain combines TRBV29-1 with TRBJ1-5, with 10 bases matching TRBD1. The CDR3 has 15 amino acids. In germline, CDR1 is SQVTM, CDR2 ANQGSEA. V gave up 4 bases and J gave up 6 bases; unmatched junction bases: 9. CDR3 bases: TGCAGCGTTGGGGGGGGGACAGGGGCGAGTCAGCCCCAGCATTTT. It yields the protein CSVGGGTGASQPQHF.

The rearrangement links TRBV15 to TRBJ2-3; 11 bases align to TRBD1. The CDR3 is 17 residues long. Trimming cost V 1 base and J 1 base; bases outside gene matches: 4. Germline CDR1 reads LNHNV; CDR2 reads YYDKDF (reference sequence). CDR3 protein: CATSRADRGPGTDTQYF. DNA for the CDR3: TGTGCCACCAGCAGAGCGGACAGGGGGCCGGGCACAGATACGCAGTATTTT.

The chain links TRBV5-1 to TRBJ2-5; D is perhaps TRBD2 (6 bases). The V end lost 4 bases, the J end lost 2 bases, and 12 bases lay between the germline ends. The CDR3 is 14 residues long. Germline V gives CDR1 SGHRS, CDR2 YFSETQ. The CDR3 nucleotides read TGCGCCAGCAGCGTTTCCGGGGGACAAGAGACCCAGTACTTC. Protein: CASSVSGGQETQYF.

V gene TRBV2 combines with J gene TRBJ2-4; no reliable D call. The ends were cut back, 3 bases at V and 0 bases at J, with 9 bases in the middle. This CDR3 is built from 15 residues. CDR1 SNHLY and CDR2 FYNNEI come from the germline V gene. CDR3 amino acids: CASSEGRVAKNIQYF. The DNA of the CDR3 is TGTGCCAGCAGTGAGGGTAGAGTAGCCAAAAACATTCAGTACTTC.

The chain has TRBV14 and TRBJ1-1, with D perhaps TRBD1 (5 bases). Trimming pared 1 base from V and 11 bases from J, leaving 14 bases between. Per germline, CDR1 SGHDN and CDR2 FVKESK. The CDR3 totals 13 residues. CDR3 DNA sequence: TGTGCCAGCAGCCAAGGTCGCGGGACGACGGCTTTCTTT. Its translation: CASSQGRGTTAFF.

V gene TRBV7-9 combines with J gene TRBJ1-1; D is unresolved. Germline V gene data show CDR1 as SEHNR and CDR2 as FQNEAQ (reference sequence). CDR3 length equals 14 residues. V was pared by 5 bases and J by 5 bases, with 15 bases between. The CDR3 here is CASSPAAVSTEAFF. CDR3 in DNA: TGTGCCAGCAGCCCAGCGGCGGTCAGTACTGAAGCTTTCTTT.

This chain links TRBV18 with TRBJ2-5, with D unresolved. CDR1 is KGHSH and CDR2 is LQKENI in the germline V gene. The CDR3 is 15 amino acids. Trimming removed 2 bases from V and 0 bases from J, with 10 bases in between. The CDR3 DNA follows: TGTGCCAGCTCACCAGCCTTCCAGAACCAAGAGACCCAGTACTTC. Amino acid sequence: CASSPAFQNQETQYF.

The chain has TRBV2 and TRBJ1-2; D unresolved. The CDR3 is made up of 14 amino acids. The V end was cut by 0 bases, the J end by 3 bases, with 8 bases between. The germline V gene encodes CDR1 SNHLY and CDR2 FYNNEI. DNA of the CDR3: TGTGCCAGCAGTGAAGCGGAGCTAGACTATGGCTACACCTTC. This sequence encodes CASSEAELDYGYTF.

Only a few counts were recorded for this clonotype. The V gene is TRBV7-8, the J gene TRBJ2-3; possible D gene TRBD1, 6 bases. V was cut by 0 bases and J by 7 bases, with 11 bases left in between. This CDR3 has 14 residues. Looked up from germline, CDR1 is SGHVS and CDR2 is FQNEAQ. The CDR3: CASSLAEDRHTQYF. The DNA of the CDR3 is TGTGCCAGCAGCTTAGCGGAGGACAGACATACGCAGTATTTT.

The chain links TRBV7-3 to TRBJ2-7, with 7 nucleotides matching TRBD2. The ends lost 2 bases at V and 4 bases at J; junction bases unmatched: 8. From germline, CDR1 is SGHTA and CDR2 FQGTGA. The CDR3 runs 15 residues. The CDR3: CASSLGGGPQYEQYF. In DNA form, the CDR3 reads TGTGCCAGCAGCTTAGGGGGGGGACCGCAGTACGAGCAGTACTTC.

The rearrangement joins TRBV30 to TRBJ2-7, with D unresolved. The germline V gene encodes CDR1 GTSNPN and CDR2 SVGIG (reference sequence). This CDR3 region has 12 residues. The ends were cut back, 1 base at V and 2 bases at J, with 6 bases in the middle. DNA of the CDR3: TGTGCCTGGAGTGCCTTGCCCTACGAGCAGTACGTC. Its protein is CAWSALPYEQYV.

The chain joins TRBV6-6 to TRBJ2-7; no clear D. The CDR3 extends over 14 amino acids. Trimming removed 0 bases at V and 2 bases at J, with 8 bases between. Germline loops: CDR1 MNHNY, CDR2 SVGAGI (reference sequence). The DNA of the CDR3 is TGTGCCAGCAGTTACTCGACGAATACCTACGAGCAGTACGTC. This codes for CASSYSTNTYEQYV.

The genes are TRBV3-1 and TRBJ1-1; possible D gene TRBD1, 5 bases. Germline V gene sequence: CDR1 LGHDT, CDR2 YNNKEL (reference sequence). The CDR3 is made up of 13 amino acids. Trimming left V 9 bases short and J 5 bases short, with 16 bases between. The CDR3 sequence is CASRGGGTTEAFF. CDR3 in DNA: TGTGCCAGTAGAGGCGGAGGGACTACTGAAGCTTTCTTT.

The rearrangement joins TRBV24-1 to TRBJ2-2; TRBD1 matches at 11 bases. This CDR3 comprises 14 residues. V shed 9 bases and J 1 base; nucleotides not matched to a gene: 0. Germline assignment: CDR1 KGHDR and CDR2 SFDVKD. Written as DNA, the CDR3 is TGTGCCACCGGGACAGGGGGGAACACCGGGGAGCTGTTTTTT. Translation gives CATGTGGNTGELFF.

As DNA, the CDR3 is TGTGCCAGTAGTTTTTCCGGGACAGCGAACACCGGGGAGCTGTTTTTT. Protein: CASSFSGTANTGELFF. This rearrangement joins TRBV19 to TRBJ2-2; 7 bases map to TRBD1. CDR3 length: 16 residues. In germline, CDR1 is LNHDA, CDR2 SQIVND (reference sequence). V was clipped by 5 bases and J by 0 bases; unmatched bases: 6.

The V and J genes are TRBV5-6 and TRBJ2-1; D assignment may be TRBD1 or TRBD2 (6 bases each). Germline CDR1 SGHDT, CDR2 YYEEEE. V lost 1 base to trimming and J lost 14 bases, with 13 bases between them. CDR3 size: 12 residues. Here the CDR3 reads CASSLLGGWKFF. For the CDR3, the DNA is TGTGCCAGCAGCTTGTTGGGGGGCTGGAAGTTCTTC.